The rows below give T cell receptor beta chains drawn from one sample of a study of blood T cell repertoires in COVID-19. Sequenced by immunoSEQ multiplex PCR; TCRdb stores in-frame clones only, minus some. The profile covers about 74,000 clones, with roughly 86% appearing a single time and over 35% taken by the ten largest. Sequenced: peripheral blood. These receptors all come from an older man with acute or convalescent COVID-19. Each CDR3 is given with its conserved first and last residue. The D gene is left open where the match is weak. Clone sizes are given selectively: once, few, many, or a class where the clone is expanded.

size,D,V,length,J,DNA,CDR3
.,.,TRBV27,12,TRBJ2-2,TGTGCCAGCAGTTTCAGGGGCGGGGAGCTGTTTTTT,CASSFRGGELFF
.,.,TRBV19,16,TRBJ2-7,TGTGCCAGTAGTGTACTTACTACGGGACACCTTTACGAGCAGTACTTC,CASSVLTTGHLYEQYF
once,.,TRBV11-2,14,TRBJ2-3,TGTGCCAGCAGCTTAGGTGACGGGTCAGATACGCAGTATTTT,CASSLGDGSDTQYF
.,TRBD2,TRBV3-1/TRBV3-2,15,TRBJ2-1,TGTGCCAGCAGCCAAGCACTAGCGGGGTACAATGAGCAGTTCTTC,CASSQALAGYNEQFF
once,.,TRBV3-1/TRBV3-2,16,TRBJ2-2,TGTGCCAGCAGCGACTCCACTAGCTGGGGGGCCGGGGAGCTGTTTTTT,CASSDSTSWGAGELFF
.,.,TRBV7-9,14,TRBJ1-2,TGTGCCAGCAGCTTACAACAGTATCACTATGGCTACACCTTC,CASSLQQYHYGYTF
.,TRBD2,TRBV29-1,16,TRBJ2-6,TGCAGCGTTGATGAGGCGGGAGGGCCTGGGGCCAACGTCCTGACTTTC,CSVDEAGGPGANVLTF
large,.,TRBV24-1,13,TRBJ2-7,TGTGCCACCAGTGACCTCGACAGCTACGAGCAGTACTTC,CATSDLDSYEQYF
.,TRBD1,TRBV7-2,15,TRBJ1-4,TGTGCCAGCAGCTTAGTAGGGACAGGTGCCGAAAAACTGTTTTTT,CASSLVGTGAEKLFF
.,.,TRBV7-7,13,TRBJ2-7,TGTGCTAGCAGCTTGGCACAGGGAGCCGAGCAGTACTTC,CASSLAQGAEQYF
.,.,TRBV6-4,15,TRBJ2-2,TGTGCCAGCAGTGCACAGGGTAAGGGCACCGGGGAGCTGTTTTTT,CASSAQGKGTGELFF
.,TRBD2,TRBV7-3,15,TRBJ2-1,TGTGCCAGCAGCGCACGCGGGGGTTCCTACAATGAGCAGTTCTTC,CASSARGGSYNEQFF
once,TRBD2,TRBV5-6,15,TRBJ2-5,TGTGCCAGCAGCTTTTACCCAGCGGGACGGGAGACCCAGTACTTC,CASSFYPAGRETQYF
.,.,TRBV7-9,14,TRBJ1-4,TGTGCCAGCAGCTTAGCTGCTAGTCAGGAAAAACTGTTTTTT,CASSLAASQEKLFF
few,TRBD1,TRBV19,14,TRBJ1-4,TGTGCCAGTAGTATCCGGGACAGGGATGAAAAACTGTTTTTT,CASSIRDRDEKLFF
.,.,TRBV2,14,TRBJ1-4,TGTGCCAGCAACCCCCAGGGTGCTTATGAAAAACTGTTTTTT,CASNPQGAYEKLFF
.,TRBD1,TRBV7-9,14,TRBJ1-1,TGTGCCAGCAGCTCGACAGGGGCTGGCACTGAAGCTTTCTTT,CASSSTGAGTEAFF
.,.,TRBV28,12,TRBJ1-2,TGTGCCAGTACCCCGGGGAACTATGGCTACACCTTC,CASTPGNYGYTF
.,.,TRBV12-3/TRBV12-4,11,TRBJ2-1,TGTGCCAGCAGCCAATACAATGAGCAGTTCTTC,CASSQYNEQFF
.,.,TRBV14,14,TRBJ1-5,TGTGCCAGCAGCCAAGCAGGGTTGGGTCAGCCCCAGCATTTT,CASSQAGLGQPQHF
.,.,TRBV6-1,15,TRBJ1-5,TGTGCCAGCAGTGACCAACAGGGCCGCTCCCAGGACCAGCATTTT,CASSDQQGRSQDQHF
.,TRBD1,TRBV5-1,13,TRBJ2-1,TGCGCCAGCAGCTCGCAGGGGGTGGCTGAGCAGTTCTTC,CASSSQGVAEQFF
.,.,TRBV28,14,TRBJ1-5,TGTGCCATCCGTGGGGATCTACGGGAGAAGCCCCAGCATTTT,CAIRGDLREKPQHF
.,TRBD2,TRBV2,16,TRBJ2-3,TGTGCCAGCAGGTTAACTAGCGGGGGGCTCACAGATACGCAGTATTTT,CASRLTSGGLTDTQYF
.,TRBD2,TRBV9,16,TRBJ2-3,TGTGCCAGCAGCGATATGACTAGCGGGTTCACAGATACGCAGTATTTT,CASSDMTSGFTDTQYF
.,TRBD1,TRBV6-5,15,TRBJ1-2,TGTGCCAGCAGTTACCGAATCGACAGGGACTATGGCTACACCTTC,CASSYRIDRDYGYTF
.,TRBD1,TRBV6-6,16,TRBJ2-2,TGTGCCAGCAGTCCCCCGGGACAGGGGAACACCGGGGAGCTGTTTTTT,CASSPPGQGNTGELFF
.,.,TRBV5-4,15,TRBJ1-3,TGTGCCAGCAGCCCCGGGGGGGTATCTGGAAACACCATATATTTT,CASSPGGVSGNTIYF
.,.,TRBV11-3,19,TRBJ2-3,TGTGCCAGCAGCTTAACCTCTTTCTCTTTCGGGGGACGCACAGATACGCAGTATTTT,CASSLTSFSFGGRTDTQYF
.,.,TRBV25-1,16,TRBJ2-1,TGTGCCAGCAGTGAATTGGAGGGGACCGCCTACAATGAGCAGTTCTTC,CASSELEGTAYNEQFF
.,.,TRBV9,15,TRBJ2-1,TGTGCCAGCAGCATCCAGGGTGGAGGGAACAATGAGCAGTTCTTC,CASSIQGGGNNEQFF
.,.,TRBV28,13,TRBJ1-2,TGTGCCAGCAGTTTGACAGACGCAAGCGGCTACACCTTC,CASSLTDASGYTF
.,TRBD2,TRBV11-1,15,TRBJ2-1,TGTGCCAGCAGTCCAGAGCGGGGCTCCTACAATGAGCAGTTCTTC,CASSPERGSYNEQFF
.,TRBD2,TRBV3-1/TRBV3-2,17,TRBJ2-7,TGTGCCAGCAGTCGGGGACTAGCGGGGATAAGCTCCTACGAGCAGTACTTC,CASSRGLAGISSYEQYF
.,.,TRBV28,12,TRBJ2-3,TGTGCCAGCAGTCCGGGCACAGATACGCAGTATTTT,CASSPGTDTQYF
.,.,TRBV11-2,12,TRBJ2-7,TGTGCCAGCAGCTTAGAGGGGACTGAGCAGTACTTC,CASSLEGTEQYF
.,.,TRBV14,15,TRBJ2-1,TGTGCCAGCAGCCTTAACATAGCACCCTACAATGAGCAGTTCTTC,CASSLNIAPYNEQFF
.,.,TRBV19,12,TRBJ1-6,TGTGCCAGTAGAGACAGTAATTCACCCCTCCACTTT,CASRDSNSPLHF
.,TRBD1,TRBV3-1/TRBV3-2,15,TRBJ2-7,TGTGCCAGCAGCCAGATGGGGACAGGGAAAGACGAGCAGTACTTC,CASSQMGTGKDEQYF
.,TRBD1,TRBV28,17,TRBJ1-5,TGTGCCAGCAGTTCCTCCTGGACAGGCCCCGGGGGTCAGCCCCAGCATTTT,CASSSSWTGPGGQPQHF
.,.,TRBV6-6,16,TRBJ1-5,TGTGCCAGCAGTTGGATCTCACGAGGGAGCAATCAGCCCCAGCATTTT,CASSWISRGSNQPQHF
.,TRBD1,TRBV9,14,TRBJ1-5,TGTGCCAGCAGCAGGGGACAGGATCGGCAGCCCCAGCATTTT,CASSRGQDRQPQHF
.,.,TRBV7-2,14,TRBJ1-1,TGTGCCAGCAGCTTATTGGGGGCGGACACTGAAGCTTTCTTT,CASSLLGADTEAFF
.,.,TRBV5-8,13,TRBJ2-1,TGTGCCAGCAGCTTGGTCGCCTACAATGAGCAGTTCTTC,CASSLVAYNEQFF
once,TRBD2,TRBV5-4,16,TRBJ2-7,TGTGCCAGCAGCTCGGGGACTAGCGGAAATTCCTACGAGCAGTACTTC,CASSSGTSGNSYEQYF
.,TRBD1,TRBV16,14,TRBJ2-3,TGTGCCAGCAGCCAATCGTACAGGGGAGATACGCAGTATTTT,CASSQSYRGDTQYF